This TCR beta chain stems from a study of blood T cell repertoires in COVID-19. Study details: The United States, Italy and Spain supplied acute and convalescent COVID-19 samples.

Germline V gene sequence: CDR1 SGDLS, CDR2 YYNGEE. With 0 bases clipped from V and 12 bases from J, the junction kept 6 bases outside the gene matches. This CDR3 has 13 residues. Enrolled during active infection, Seattle patients were then followed longitudinally. Original processing notes: Quantification of nucleated cells was approximated via reference gene primer amplification. The protocol was immunoSEQ multiplex PCR, while the TCRdb copy is restricted to in-frame clones and leaves out a portion. The D gene and trimming were derived from the DNA, and the V and J assignments and clone size from that table. Found here are 250,000 to 300,000 clones, approximately 89% of them singletons; the top ten hold roughly 10%.

V gene TRBV9 combines with J gene TRBJ2-1; 7 bases align to TRBD2. The specimen sequenced was peripheral blood. The sequence came from a woman in her 70s with COVID-19, enrolled during active disease. CDR3 sequence reads: CASSVAGGSRQFF. DNA of the CDR3: TGTGCCAGCAGCGTAGCTGGCGGGAGCAGGCAGTTCTTC.